One sample yielded the 2 T cell receptor beta chains listed below, sequenced in a study of Tregs in tolerant kidney transplant recipients. The repertoire was sequenced with immunoSEQ multiplex PCR; TCRdb's copy has only in-frame clones and lacks some. This sample lists tens of thousands of clones; its ten largest clones have less than 2%. Recipients received nonmyeloablative bone marrow transplants from related graft donors, with transient mixed chimerism. The starting material was CD4+ T cells from blood (PBMCs), obtained 24 months after the transplant. The receptor set was obtained from a human patient who received a combined kidney and bone marrow transplant. Some T cells may trace back to the graft donor.

About this clone itself: From the germline J gene comes the end of the CDR3, since the read stops 3 residues before it. This chain uses TRBV28 with TRBJ2-7; D is undetermined. Germline V gene sequence: CDR1 MDHEN, CDR2 SYDVKM. The CDR3 spans 14 residues. V was cut by 7 bases and J by 3 bases, with 16 bases left in between. This chain's CDR3 is CASKVAGPLYEQYF. The sequenced part of the CDR3 DNA is TGTGCCAGCAAAGTGGCAGGCCCCCTCTACGAG.

Regarding this clone: A junction boundary mismatches the germline segment, possibly from a read error. The read comes to an end 3 residues before the CDR3 does, leaving the germline J gene to fill in the end. This rearrangement joins TRBV30 to TRBJ1-1; no firm D call. Germline V gene lookup returns CDR1 GTSNPN and CDR2 SVGIG (reference sequence). The CDR3 contains 14 residues. Here the CDR3 reads CARRVDNGNTEAFF. Incomplete CDR3 DNA: TGTGCCCGGAGGGTAGACAACGGGAACACTGAA.